A single sample gave rise to the 25 T cell receptor beta chains below, sequenced in a study of CD8+CD57+ T cells in acquired aplastic anemia. The use of genomic DNA as template underpinned the TCR beta VDJ and CDR3 profiling. MiXCR, applied by TCRdb to the reads, yields one record per CDR3 protein. The table includes around 200,000 distinct CDR3 sequences, around 59% detected once. Source material: sorted CD4+, CD8+, or CD8+CD57+ T cells (not recorded which) from PBMCs. These receptors were taken from a human donor in good health, serving as a control.

This clonotype was found many times. The gene calls are TRBV6-1 and TRBJ1-2, with a possible D match to TRBD1 (5 bases). Per germline, CDR1 MNHNS and CDR2 SASEGT. CDR3 length: 13 residues. V was pared by 2 bases and J by 4 bases, with 8 bases between. This chain's CDR3 is CASSEHRSYGYTF. Written as DNA, the CDR3 is TGTGCCAGCAGTGAACACAGGTCCTATGGCTACACCTTC.

The V and J genes are TRBV25-1 and TRBJ1-2, with 9 bases matching TRBD1. The CDR3 sequence is 15 residues long. The germline gives CDR1 MGHDK, CDR2 SYGVNS. Trimming took 3 bases from V and 8 from J; bases not matched to a gene: 10. The CDR3: CASSDSTQGARGYTF. CDR3 nucleotide sequence: TGTGCCAGCAGTGATTCAACACAGGGGGCGCGCGGCTACACCTTC.

This clonotype showed up many times. The chain joins TRBV27 to TRBJ2-7; the D is unclear. CDR3 size: 11 residues. Germline CDR1 and CDR2: MNHEY and SMNVEV (reference sequence). The ends were cut back, 5 bases at V and 2 bases at J, with 4 bases in the middle. The CDR3 reads CASSTTYEQYF. The DNA for the CDR3 is TGTGCCAGCAGTACCACCTACGAGCAGTACTTC.

This clonotype was observed a handful of times. The chain is built from TRBV7-2 and TRBJ2-3; D gene uncertain. CDR3 length equals 15 residues. Trimming took off 7 bases at V and 2 bases at J, with 16 bases between the two ends. Looked up from germline, CDR1 is SGHTA and CDR2 is FQGNSA. This chain's CDR3 is CASISRQVPTDTQYF. The DNA for the CDR3 is TGTGCCAGCATCTCGCGTCAGGTCCCCACAGATACGCAGTATTTT.

On this clonotype itself: It may be a read error: a sequence one base away is much more abundant. Given the absence of the conserved phenylalanine or tryptophan at the CDR3 end, a read error is likely. The gene calls are TRBV6-1 and TRBJ1-4, with 9 bases aligning to TRBD1. Trimming cost V 3 bases and J 6 bases; bases outside gene matches: 11. The CDR3 is 17 residues long. The germline V gene encodes CDR1 MNHNS and CDR2 SASEGT. CDR3 region: CASSDDPHRGRDEKLFL. The CDR3 DNA follows: TGTGCCAGCAGTGACGACCCCCACAGGGGGCGGGATGAAAAACTGTTTCTT.

V is TRBV19 and J is TRBJ1-6; 10 bases are a match to TRBD1. This CDR3 has 14 amino acids. Germline lookup yields CDR1 LNHDA and CDR2 SQIVND (reference sequence). J lost 10 bases, V lost 3 bases, and 3 bases had no gene match. CDR3 nucleotides: TGTGCCAGTAGTATGGGACAGGGGCAATCACCCCTCCACTTT. It is translated as CASSMGQGQSPLHF.

This clonotype was detected ten times or more. CDR3 sequence (DNA): TGTGCCAGTAGTTATGGGACAGGGGGCAGTGGTTCTGAAGCTTTCTTT. Protein sequence: CASSYGTGGSGSEAFF. The chain links TRBV19 to TRBJ1-1; 12 bases match TRBD1. V was clipped by 5 bases and J by 6 bases; unmatched bases: 10. CDR1 and CDR2 from the germline V gene are LNHDA and SQIVND (reference sequence). The CDR3 consists of 16 residues.

The chain has TRBV6-1 and TRBJ2-7, with D perhaps TRBD2 (6 bases). Germline V gene lookup returns CDR1 MNHNS and CDR2 SASEGT. Between the trimmed V and J ends, which lost 6 bases and 0 bases, there was a span of 15 bases. The CDR3 is 15 residues long. The CDR3, as DNA: TGTGCCAGCAGCTCGGCAGGAGGGAGCTCCTACGAGCAGTACTTC. This sequence encodes CASSSAGGSSYEQYF.

The V call is TRBV12-3 or TRBV12-4, the J call TRBJ1-4; possible D gene TRBD1, 6 bases. V gave up 1 base and J gave up 10 bases, with 13 bases separating them. The CDR3 has 14 residues. CDR3 amino acids: CASSLGQGSGKLFF. CDR3 bases: TGTGCCAGCAGTTTAGGGCAGGGGAGCGGAAAACTGTTTTTT.

The chain uses TRBV13 and TRBJ1-2, with 7 bases aligning to TRBD1. This CDR3 region has 14 residues. V gave up 5 bases and J gave up 6 bases; unmatched junction bases: 9. CDR1 PRHDT and CDR2 FYEKMQ come from the germline V gene (reference sequence). In nucleotides, the CDR3 is TGTGCCAGCAGCATACCCGGGACAGTCAATGGCTACACCTTC. This gives the protein CASSIPGTVNGYTF. The complete variable domain, with remaining parts taken from reference TRBV13 and TRBJ1-2, reads AAGVIQSPRHLIKEKRETATLKCYPIPRHDTVYWYQQGPGQDPQFLISFYEKMQSDKGSIPDRFSAQQFSDYHSELNMSSLELGDSALYFCASSIPGTVNGYTFGSGTRLTVV.

The rearrangement joins TRBV14 to TRBJ2-1; TRBD2 aligns across 12 bases. With V trimmed by 1 base and J by 6 bases, 7 bases remained unmatched. Germline V lookup: CDR1 SGHDN, CDR2 FVKESK. The CDR3 has 17 amino acids. The CDR3 nucleotides are TGTGCCAGCAGCCAAGTTGGGGGGACTAGCGGGCGCAATGAGCAGTTCTTC. Amino acids: CASSQVGGTSGRNEQFF. The full variable domain, completed using reference TRBV14 and TRBJ2-1, is EAGVTQFPSHSVIEKGQTVTLRCDPISGHDNLYWYRRVMGKEIKFLLHFVKESKQDESGMPNNRFLAERTGGTYSTLKVQPAELEDSGVYFCASSQVGGTSGRNEQFFGPGTRLTVL.

This clonotype came up many times. This chain uses TRBV7-2 with TRBJ2-2, with D possibly matching TRBD2 (7 bases). Germline CDR1 and CDR2: SGHTA and FQGNSA. The CDR3 sequence is 16 residues long. V lost 3 bases and J 6 bases, leaving 17 bases between the germline ends. The CDR3 reads CASSLYEGGDPGELFF. The CDR3 DNA reads as TGTGCCAGCAGCTTGTACGAAGGGGGGGACCCCGGGGAGCTGTTTTTT.

This clonotype was observed at least ten times. This chain links TRBV6-5 with TRBJ1-4, with D tentatively TRBD1 (5 bases). The CDR3 totals 14 residues. Germline CDR1 is MNHEY and CDR2 is SVGAGI. Between the trimmed V and J ends, which lost 6 bases and 7 bases, there was a span of 15 bases. CDR3 sequence: CASSRQIRGEKLFF. The DNA for the CDR3 is TGTGCCAGCAGCCGACAGATACGAGGTGAAAAACTGTTTTTT.

This clonotype showed up many times. This chain joins TRBV5-8 and TRBJ2-4; maybe TRBD1 (5 bases). CDR3 length: 13 residues. Germline assignment: CDR1 SGHTS and CDR2 YDEGEE. V lost 2 bases and J 6 bases, leaving 9 bases between the germline ends. CDR3 amino acids: CASSFSQGNIQYF. CDR3 nucleotides: TGTGCCAGCAGCTTCTCGCAGGGAAACATTCAGTACTTC.

The chain carries TRBV5-4 and TRBJ2-1; 7 bases align to TRBD2. The germline V gene has CDR1 SGHNT and CDR2 YYREEE (reference sequence). The CDR3 has 13 residues. Germline trimming cut 4 bases from V and 11 bases from J; bases unmatched to any gene: 9. The CDR3 region is CASSAVGLGKQFF. The CDR3 DNA is TGTGCCAGCAGCGCCGTAGGACTAGGGAAGCAGTTCTTC.

The chain links TRBV10-1 to TRBJ2-7; maybe TRBD2 (5 bases). CDR3 size: 11 residues. V was clipped by 11 bases and J by 4 bases, with 12 bases between them. Germline CDR1 reads WNHNN; CDR2 reads SYGVQD (reference sequence). The CDR3 DNA follows: TGCGCCGGCCAACGGGGATACGAGCAGTACTTC. It is translated as CAGQRGYEQYF.

The CDR3 region has the DNA TGTGCCAGCAGGGAGGCAGGGGCCGGGGAGCTGTTTTTT. Its translation: CASREAGAGELFF. This rearrangement joins TRBV2 to TRBJ2-2; D is perhaps TRBD1 (6 bases). Germline V gene data show CDR1 as SNHLY and CDR2 as FYNNEI. V lost 6 bases and J 6 bases, leaving 11 bases between the germline ends. The length of the CDR3 is 13 residues.

This rearrangement joins TRBV7-8 to TRBJ1-1, with 9 bases fitting TRBD1. The length of the CDR3 is 16 residues. J lost 1 base, V lost 6 bases, and 9 bases had no gene match. Germline V gene data show CDR1 as SGHVS and CDR2 as FQNEAQ. The CDR3 region is CASSTGTGRTNTEAFF. CDR3 sequence (DNA): TGTGCCAGCAGTACCGGGACAGGGAGAACGAACACTGAAGCTTTCTTT.

V and J are TRBV28 and TRBJ1-2; weak D call: TRBD1 (5 bases). The CDR3 has 13 residues. Trimming removed 5 bases at V and 2 bases at J, with 9 bases between. CDR1 is MDHEN, CDR2 SYDVKM, per germline. Here the CDR3 reads CASSPTVNYGYTF. The DNA of the CDR3 is TGTGCCAGCAGTCCGACAGTGAACTATGGCTACACCTTC.

This clonotype has a count of ten or more. This chain joins TRBV7-9 and TRBJ1-6; a weak D match, TRBD1 (6 bases). Germline CDR1 is SEHNR and CDR2 is FQNEAQ (reference sequence). The CDR3 loop spans 15 amino acids. Trimming removed 1 base at V and 8 bases at J, with 12 bases between. The CDR3 spells CASSLVLGAHSPLHF. As DNA, the CDR3 is TGTGCCAGCAGCTTAGTTTTGGGGGCCCATTCACCCCTCCACTTT.

This chain links TRBV19 with TRBJ2-7, with 11 bases matching TRBD2. From germline, CDR1 is LNHDA and CDR2 SQIVND (reference sequence). The CDR3 sequence is 13 residues long. V was pared by 3 bases and J by 5 bases, with 0 bases of the junction left unmatched. CDR3 protein: CASSISGGDEQYF. CDR3 bases: TGTGCCAGTAGTATTAGCGGGGGGGACGAGCAGTACTTC.

The rearrangement uses TRBV20-1 and TRBJ1-3, with a possible D match to TRBD1 (6 bases). Germline CDR1 is DFQATT and CDR2 is SNEGSKA (reference sequence). The ends were cut back, 6 bases at V and 0 bases at J, with 12 bases in the middle. The CDR3 length is 14 residues. CDR3 sequence reads: CSAEDSYSGNTIYF. The CDR3 DNA reads as TGCAGTGCAGAGGACAGTTACTCTGGAAACACCATATATTTT.

This clonotype was detected only a few times. The V and J genes are TRBV12-3 or TRBV12-4 and TRBJ1-2, with D possibly being TRBD1 (5 bases). The CDR3 loop spans 14 amino acids. V dropped 7 bases and J dropped 5 bases, with 17 bases sitting between them. As DNA, the CDR3 is TGTGCCAGCACCTTAAGCAGGGACCCTTATGGCTACACCTTC. This gives the protein CASTLSRDPYGYTF.

Concerning this clonotype itself: Germline is not matched at one junction end, which may reflect a read error. V is TRBV5-1 and J is TRBJ1-1, with TRBD1 identical over 7 bases. The CDR3 has 14 amino acids. Germline-derived CDR1 and CDR2 are SGHRS and YFSETQ. The CDR3 loop is CACSLEQQGTEAFF. The CDR3 DNA is TGCGCCTGCAGCTTGGAACAACAGGGGACTGAAGCTTTCTTT.

A few counts support this clonotype. V usage is TRBV9 and J usage is TRBJ2-5, with D perhaps matching TRBD2 (7 bases). This CDR3 has 16 residues. Germline CDR1 reads SGDLS; CDR2 reads YYNGEE. The germline V and J ends were trimmed by 4 bases and 2 bases, with 18 bases remaining between them. The CDR3 is CASSSLRGLLQETQYF. For the CDR3, the DNA is TGTGCCAGCAGCTCTTTGCGGGGGCTCCTACAAGAGACCCAGTACTTC.